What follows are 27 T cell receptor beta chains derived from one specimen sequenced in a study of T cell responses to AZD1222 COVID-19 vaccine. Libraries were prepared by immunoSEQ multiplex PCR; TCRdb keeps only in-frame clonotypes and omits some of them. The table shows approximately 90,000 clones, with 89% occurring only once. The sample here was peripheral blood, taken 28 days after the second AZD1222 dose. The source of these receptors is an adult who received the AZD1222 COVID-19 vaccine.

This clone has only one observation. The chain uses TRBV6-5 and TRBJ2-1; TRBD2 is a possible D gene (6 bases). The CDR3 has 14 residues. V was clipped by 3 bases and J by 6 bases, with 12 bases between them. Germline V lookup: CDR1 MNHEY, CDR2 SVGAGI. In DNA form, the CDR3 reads TGTGCCAGCAGTTATGGCGGGGCCTCCAATGAGCAGTTCTTC. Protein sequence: CASSYGGASNEQFF.

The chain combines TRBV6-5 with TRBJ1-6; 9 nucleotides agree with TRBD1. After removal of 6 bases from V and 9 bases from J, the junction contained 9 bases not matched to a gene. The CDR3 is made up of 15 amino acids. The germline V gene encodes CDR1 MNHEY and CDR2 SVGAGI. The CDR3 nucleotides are TGTGCCAGCAGCCAAGGAGGGACAGGGTCTTCACCCCTCCACTTT. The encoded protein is CASSQGGTGSSPLHF.

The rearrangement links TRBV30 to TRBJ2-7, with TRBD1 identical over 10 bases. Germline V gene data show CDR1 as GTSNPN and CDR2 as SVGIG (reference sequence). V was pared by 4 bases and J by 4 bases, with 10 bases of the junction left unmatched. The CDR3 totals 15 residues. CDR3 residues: CAWTPRDRGLYEQYF. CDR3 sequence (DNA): TGTGCCTGGACCCCTAGGGACAGGGGACTATACGAGCAGTACTTC.

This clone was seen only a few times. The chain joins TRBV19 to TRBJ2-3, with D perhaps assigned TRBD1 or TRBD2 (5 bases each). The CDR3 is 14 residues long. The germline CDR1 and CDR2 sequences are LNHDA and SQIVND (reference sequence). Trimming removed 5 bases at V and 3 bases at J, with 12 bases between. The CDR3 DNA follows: TGTGCCAGTAGTTCCTGGGGCGGGACAGATACGCAGTATTTT. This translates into CASSSWGGTDTQYF.

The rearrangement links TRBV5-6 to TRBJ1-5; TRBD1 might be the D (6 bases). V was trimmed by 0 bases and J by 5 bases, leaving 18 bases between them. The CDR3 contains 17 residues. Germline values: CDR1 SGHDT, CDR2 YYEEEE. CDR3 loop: CASSLAGMGHSDQPQHF. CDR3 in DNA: TGTGCCAGCAGCTTGGCGGGGATGGGACACTCGGATCAGCCCCAGCATTTT.

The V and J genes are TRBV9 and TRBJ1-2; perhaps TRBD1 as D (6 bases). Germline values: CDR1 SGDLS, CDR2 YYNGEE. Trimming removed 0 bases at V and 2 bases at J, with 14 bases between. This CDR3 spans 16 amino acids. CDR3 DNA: TGTGCCAGCAGCGTAGCTCATGGGACACCAAACTATGGCTACACCTTC. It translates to CASSVAHGTPNYGYTF.

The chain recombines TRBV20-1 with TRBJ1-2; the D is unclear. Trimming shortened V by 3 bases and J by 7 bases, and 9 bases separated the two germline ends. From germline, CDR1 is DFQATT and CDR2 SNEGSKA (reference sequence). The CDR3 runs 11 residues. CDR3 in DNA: TGCAGTGCTAGGGGGTGGGGTGGCTACACCTTC. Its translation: CSARGWGGYTF.

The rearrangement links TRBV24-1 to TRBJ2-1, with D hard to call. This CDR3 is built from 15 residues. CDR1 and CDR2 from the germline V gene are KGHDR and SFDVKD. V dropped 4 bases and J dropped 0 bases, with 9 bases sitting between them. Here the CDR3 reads CATSDSRSSYNEQFF. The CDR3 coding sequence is TGTGCCACCAGTGACTCCAGGTCCTCCTACAATGAGCAGTTCTTC.

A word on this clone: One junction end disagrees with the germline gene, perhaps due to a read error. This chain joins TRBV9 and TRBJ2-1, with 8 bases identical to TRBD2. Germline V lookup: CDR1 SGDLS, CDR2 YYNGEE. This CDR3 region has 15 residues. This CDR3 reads CASSGLAGAYNEQFF. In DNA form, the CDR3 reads TGTGCCAGCAGCGGCCTAGCGGGCGCCTATAATGAGCAGTTCTTC.

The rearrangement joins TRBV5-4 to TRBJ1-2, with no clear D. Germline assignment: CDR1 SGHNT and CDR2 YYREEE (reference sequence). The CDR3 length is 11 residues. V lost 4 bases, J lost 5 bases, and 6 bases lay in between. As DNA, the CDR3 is TGTGCCAGCAGCAAGAATTATGGCTACACCTTC. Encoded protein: CASSKNYGYTF. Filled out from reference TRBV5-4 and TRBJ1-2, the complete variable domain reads ETGVTQSPTHLIKTRGQQVTLRCSSQSGHNTVSWYQQALGQGPQFIFQYYREEENGRGNFPPRFSGLQFPNYSSELNVNALELDDSALYLCASSKNYGYTFGSGTRLTVV.

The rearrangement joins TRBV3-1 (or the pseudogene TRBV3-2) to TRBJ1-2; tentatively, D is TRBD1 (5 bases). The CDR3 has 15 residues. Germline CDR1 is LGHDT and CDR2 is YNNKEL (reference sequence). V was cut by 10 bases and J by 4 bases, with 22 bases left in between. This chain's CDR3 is CATAVGGERFYGYTF. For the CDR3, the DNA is TGTGCCACCGCGGTAGGAGGGGAGCGGTTCTATGGCTACACCTTC.

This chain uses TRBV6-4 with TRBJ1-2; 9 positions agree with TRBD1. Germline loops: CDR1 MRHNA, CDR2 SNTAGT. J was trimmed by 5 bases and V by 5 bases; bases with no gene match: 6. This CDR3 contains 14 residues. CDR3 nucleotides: TGTGCCAGCAGTCCCACCGGGACAGGGTATGGCTACACCTTC. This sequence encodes CASSPTGTGYGYTF.

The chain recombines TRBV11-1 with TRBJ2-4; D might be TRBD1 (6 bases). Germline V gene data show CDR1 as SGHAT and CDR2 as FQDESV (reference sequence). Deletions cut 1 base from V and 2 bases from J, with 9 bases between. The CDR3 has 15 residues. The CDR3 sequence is CASSLGTVSKNIQYF. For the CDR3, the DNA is TGTGCCAGCAGCTTAGGGACAGTGTCCAAAAACATTCAGTACTTC. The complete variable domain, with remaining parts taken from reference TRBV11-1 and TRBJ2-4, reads EAEVAQSPRYKITEKSQAVAFWCDPISGHATLYWYRQILGQGPELLVQFQDESVVDDSQLPKDRFSAERLKGVDSTLKIQPAELGDSAMYLCASSLGTVSKNIQYFGAGTRLSVL.

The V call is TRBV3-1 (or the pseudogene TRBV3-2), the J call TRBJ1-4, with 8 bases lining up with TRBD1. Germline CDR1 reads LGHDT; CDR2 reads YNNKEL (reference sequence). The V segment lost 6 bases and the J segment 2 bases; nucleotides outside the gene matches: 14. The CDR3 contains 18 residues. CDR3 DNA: TGTGCCAGCAGAGTTCGACAGGGGCGCGGGGGCACTAATGAAAAACTGTTTTTT. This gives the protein CASRVRQGRGGTNEKLFF.

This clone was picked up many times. The CDR3 reads CASSDSIAGGSPLHF. CDR3 nucleotides: TGTGCCAGCAGTGACTCGATCGCAGGGGGATCACCCCTCCACTTT. The rearrangement links TRBV6-4 to TRBJ1-6; 7 bases are shared with TRBD1. Germline loops: CDR1 MRHNA, CDR2 SNTAGT. There are 15 residues in the CDR3. Trimming removed 0 bases from V and 10 bases from J; junction bases left unmatched: 6.

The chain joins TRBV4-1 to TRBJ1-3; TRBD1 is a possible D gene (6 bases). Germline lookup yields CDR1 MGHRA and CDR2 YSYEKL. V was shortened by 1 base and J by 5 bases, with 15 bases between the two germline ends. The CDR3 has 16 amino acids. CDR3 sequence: CASSQVLRGGRNTIYF. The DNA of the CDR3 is TGCGCCAGCAGCCAAGTGTTACGGGGGGGCAGAAACACCATATATTTT.

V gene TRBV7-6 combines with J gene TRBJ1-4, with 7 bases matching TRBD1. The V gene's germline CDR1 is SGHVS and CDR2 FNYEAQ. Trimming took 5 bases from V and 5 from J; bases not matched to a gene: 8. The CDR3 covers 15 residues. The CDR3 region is CASSRADRDNEKLFF. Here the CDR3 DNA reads TGTGCCAGCAGCCGAGCCGACAGGGACAATGAAAAACTGTTTTTT.

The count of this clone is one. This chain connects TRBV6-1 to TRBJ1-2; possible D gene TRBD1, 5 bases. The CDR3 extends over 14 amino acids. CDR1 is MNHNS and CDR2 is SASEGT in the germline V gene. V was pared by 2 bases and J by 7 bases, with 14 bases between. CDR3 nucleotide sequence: TGTGCCAGCAGTGAATCTTGGGACGGTCGTGGCTACACCTTC. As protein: CASSESWDGRGYTF.

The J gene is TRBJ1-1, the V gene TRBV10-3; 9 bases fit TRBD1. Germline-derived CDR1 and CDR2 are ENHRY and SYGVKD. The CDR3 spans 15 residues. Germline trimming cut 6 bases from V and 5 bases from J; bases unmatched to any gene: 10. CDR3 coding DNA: TGTGCCATCAGCGACTACGGGACAGGGAGGACTGAAGCTTTCTTT. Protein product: CAISDYGTGRTEAFF.

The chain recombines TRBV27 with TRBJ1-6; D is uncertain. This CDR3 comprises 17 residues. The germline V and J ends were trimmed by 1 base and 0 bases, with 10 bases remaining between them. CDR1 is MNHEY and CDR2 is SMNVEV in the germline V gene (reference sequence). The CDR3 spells CASSLLTASSYNSPLHF. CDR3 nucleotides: TGTGCCAGCAGTTTATTAACAGCGAGCTCCTATAATTCACCCCTCCACTTT.

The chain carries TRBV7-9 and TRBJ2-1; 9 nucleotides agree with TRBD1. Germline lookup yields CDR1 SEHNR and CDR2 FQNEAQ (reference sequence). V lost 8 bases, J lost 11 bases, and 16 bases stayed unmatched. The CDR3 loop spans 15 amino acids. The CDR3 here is CASLKGQGVGLKQFF. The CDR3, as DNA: TGTGCCAGCCTTAAGGGACAGGGTGTCGGGTTAAAGCAGTTCTTC.

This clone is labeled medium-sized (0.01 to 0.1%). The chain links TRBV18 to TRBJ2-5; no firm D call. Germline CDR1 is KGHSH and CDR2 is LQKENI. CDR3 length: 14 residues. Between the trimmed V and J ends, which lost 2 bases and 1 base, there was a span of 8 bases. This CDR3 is CASSPTAPQETQYF. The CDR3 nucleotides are TGTGCCAGCTCACCAACTGCGCCCCAAGAGACCCAGTACTTC.

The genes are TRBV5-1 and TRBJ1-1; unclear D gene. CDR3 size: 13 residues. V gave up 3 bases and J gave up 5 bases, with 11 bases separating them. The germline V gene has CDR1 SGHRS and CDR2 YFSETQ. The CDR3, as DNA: TGCGCCAGCAGCTACCTTACGGGGACTGAAGCTTTCTTT. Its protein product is CASSYLTGTEAFF.

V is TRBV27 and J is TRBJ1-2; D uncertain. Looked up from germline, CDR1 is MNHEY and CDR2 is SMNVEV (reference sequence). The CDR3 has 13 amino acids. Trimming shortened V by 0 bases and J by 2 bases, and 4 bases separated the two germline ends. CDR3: CASSLSGNYGYTF. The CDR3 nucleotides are TGTGCCAGCAGTTTATCGGGGAACTATGGCTACACCTTC.

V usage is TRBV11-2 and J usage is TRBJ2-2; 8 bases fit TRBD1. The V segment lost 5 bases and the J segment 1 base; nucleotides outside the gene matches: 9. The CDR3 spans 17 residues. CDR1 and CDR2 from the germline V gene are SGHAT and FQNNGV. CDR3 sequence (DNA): TGTGCCAGCAGCAGAGAGGGGACAGGTTGGAACACCGGGGAGCTGTTTTTT. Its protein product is CASSREGTGWNTGELFF. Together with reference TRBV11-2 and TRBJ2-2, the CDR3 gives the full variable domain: EAGVAQSPRYKIIEKRQSVAFWCNPISGHATLYWYQQILGQGPKLLIQFQNNGVVDDSQLPKDRFSAERLKGVDSTLKIQPAKLEDSAVYLCASSREGTGWNTGELFFGEGSRLTVL.

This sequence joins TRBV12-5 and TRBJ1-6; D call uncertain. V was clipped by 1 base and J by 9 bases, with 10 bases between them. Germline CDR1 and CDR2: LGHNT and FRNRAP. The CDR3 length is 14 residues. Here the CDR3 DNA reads TGTGCTAGTGGTTTGGGAAATCCCCTTTCACCCCTCCACTTT. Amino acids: CASGLGNPLSPLHF.

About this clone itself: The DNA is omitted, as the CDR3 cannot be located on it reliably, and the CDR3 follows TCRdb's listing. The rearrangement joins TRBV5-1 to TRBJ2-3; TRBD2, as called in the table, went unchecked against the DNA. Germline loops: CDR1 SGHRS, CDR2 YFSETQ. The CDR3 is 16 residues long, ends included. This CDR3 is CASSTSGGRSTDTQYF.